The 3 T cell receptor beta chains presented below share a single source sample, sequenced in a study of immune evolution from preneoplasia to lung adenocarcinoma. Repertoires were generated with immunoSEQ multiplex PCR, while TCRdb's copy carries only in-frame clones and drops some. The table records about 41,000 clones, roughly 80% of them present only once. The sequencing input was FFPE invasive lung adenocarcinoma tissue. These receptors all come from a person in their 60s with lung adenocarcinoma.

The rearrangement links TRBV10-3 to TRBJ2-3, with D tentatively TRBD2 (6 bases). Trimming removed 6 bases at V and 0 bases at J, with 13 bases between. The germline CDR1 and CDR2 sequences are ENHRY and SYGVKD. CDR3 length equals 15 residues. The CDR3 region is CAIRRDSTSTDTQYF. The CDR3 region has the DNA TGTGCCATCAGGCGGGACTCGACTAGCACAGATACGCAGTATTTT.

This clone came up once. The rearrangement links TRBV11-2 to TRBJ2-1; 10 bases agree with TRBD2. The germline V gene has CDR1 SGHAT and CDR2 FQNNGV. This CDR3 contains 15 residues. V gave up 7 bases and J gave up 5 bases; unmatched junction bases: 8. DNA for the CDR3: TGTGCCAGCAAGAAACTAGCGGGACATGACAATGAGCAGTTCTTC. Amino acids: CASKKLAGHDNEQFF.

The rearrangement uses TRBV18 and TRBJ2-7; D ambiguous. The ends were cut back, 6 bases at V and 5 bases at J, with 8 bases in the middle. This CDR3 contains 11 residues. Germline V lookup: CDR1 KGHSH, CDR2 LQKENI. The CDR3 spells CASSFGDEQYF. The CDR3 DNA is TGTGCCAGCTCTTTTGGGGACGAGCAGTACTTC.